The text below deals with one T cell receptor beta chain. Profiling relied on immunoSEQ multiplex PCR, and the TCRdb table lists in-frame clones only, not all of them. This sample has approximately 170,000 clones; 70% to 90% occur once, and the top ten carry roughly 1.1%. The germline gives CDR1 SGDLS, CDR2 YYNGEE. Trimming cost V 0 bases and J 3 bases; bases outside gene matches: 3. The CDR3 runs to 16 residues. This sample was included in a study of blood T cell repertoires in COVID-19. Study overall: PBMCs, B-cell-depleted T cells, or T cells were the source of the cDNA or gDNA that made up the material.

This TCR was sampled from a man in his sixties who had recovered from COVID-19. The chain carries TRBV9 and TRBJ2-5; the match to TRBD2 covers 12 bases. The sequenced sample consisted of peripheral blood. CDR3 in DNA: TGTGCCAGCAGCGTAGACCCTAGCGGGGGGGAAGAGACCCAGTACTTC. The encoded protein is CASSVDPSGGEETQYF.